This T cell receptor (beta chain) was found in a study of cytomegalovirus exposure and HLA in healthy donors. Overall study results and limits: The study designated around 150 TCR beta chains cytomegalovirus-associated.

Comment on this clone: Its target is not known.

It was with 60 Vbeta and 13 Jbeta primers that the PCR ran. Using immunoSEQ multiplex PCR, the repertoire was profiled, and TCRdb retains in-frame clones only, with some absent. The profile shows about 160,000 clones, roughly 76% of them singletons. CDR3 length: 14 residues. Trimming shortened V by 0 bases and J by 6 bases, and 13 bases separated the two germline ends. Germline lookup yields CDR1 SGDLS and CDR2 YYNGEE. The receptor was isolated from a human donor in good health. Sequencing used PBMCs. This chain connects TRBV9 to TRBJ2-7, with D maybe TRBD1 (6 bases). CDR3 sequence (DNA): TGTGCCAGCAGCGTAGGTCACAGGGACGCCGAGCAGTACTTC. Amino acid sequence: CASSVGHRDAEQYF.